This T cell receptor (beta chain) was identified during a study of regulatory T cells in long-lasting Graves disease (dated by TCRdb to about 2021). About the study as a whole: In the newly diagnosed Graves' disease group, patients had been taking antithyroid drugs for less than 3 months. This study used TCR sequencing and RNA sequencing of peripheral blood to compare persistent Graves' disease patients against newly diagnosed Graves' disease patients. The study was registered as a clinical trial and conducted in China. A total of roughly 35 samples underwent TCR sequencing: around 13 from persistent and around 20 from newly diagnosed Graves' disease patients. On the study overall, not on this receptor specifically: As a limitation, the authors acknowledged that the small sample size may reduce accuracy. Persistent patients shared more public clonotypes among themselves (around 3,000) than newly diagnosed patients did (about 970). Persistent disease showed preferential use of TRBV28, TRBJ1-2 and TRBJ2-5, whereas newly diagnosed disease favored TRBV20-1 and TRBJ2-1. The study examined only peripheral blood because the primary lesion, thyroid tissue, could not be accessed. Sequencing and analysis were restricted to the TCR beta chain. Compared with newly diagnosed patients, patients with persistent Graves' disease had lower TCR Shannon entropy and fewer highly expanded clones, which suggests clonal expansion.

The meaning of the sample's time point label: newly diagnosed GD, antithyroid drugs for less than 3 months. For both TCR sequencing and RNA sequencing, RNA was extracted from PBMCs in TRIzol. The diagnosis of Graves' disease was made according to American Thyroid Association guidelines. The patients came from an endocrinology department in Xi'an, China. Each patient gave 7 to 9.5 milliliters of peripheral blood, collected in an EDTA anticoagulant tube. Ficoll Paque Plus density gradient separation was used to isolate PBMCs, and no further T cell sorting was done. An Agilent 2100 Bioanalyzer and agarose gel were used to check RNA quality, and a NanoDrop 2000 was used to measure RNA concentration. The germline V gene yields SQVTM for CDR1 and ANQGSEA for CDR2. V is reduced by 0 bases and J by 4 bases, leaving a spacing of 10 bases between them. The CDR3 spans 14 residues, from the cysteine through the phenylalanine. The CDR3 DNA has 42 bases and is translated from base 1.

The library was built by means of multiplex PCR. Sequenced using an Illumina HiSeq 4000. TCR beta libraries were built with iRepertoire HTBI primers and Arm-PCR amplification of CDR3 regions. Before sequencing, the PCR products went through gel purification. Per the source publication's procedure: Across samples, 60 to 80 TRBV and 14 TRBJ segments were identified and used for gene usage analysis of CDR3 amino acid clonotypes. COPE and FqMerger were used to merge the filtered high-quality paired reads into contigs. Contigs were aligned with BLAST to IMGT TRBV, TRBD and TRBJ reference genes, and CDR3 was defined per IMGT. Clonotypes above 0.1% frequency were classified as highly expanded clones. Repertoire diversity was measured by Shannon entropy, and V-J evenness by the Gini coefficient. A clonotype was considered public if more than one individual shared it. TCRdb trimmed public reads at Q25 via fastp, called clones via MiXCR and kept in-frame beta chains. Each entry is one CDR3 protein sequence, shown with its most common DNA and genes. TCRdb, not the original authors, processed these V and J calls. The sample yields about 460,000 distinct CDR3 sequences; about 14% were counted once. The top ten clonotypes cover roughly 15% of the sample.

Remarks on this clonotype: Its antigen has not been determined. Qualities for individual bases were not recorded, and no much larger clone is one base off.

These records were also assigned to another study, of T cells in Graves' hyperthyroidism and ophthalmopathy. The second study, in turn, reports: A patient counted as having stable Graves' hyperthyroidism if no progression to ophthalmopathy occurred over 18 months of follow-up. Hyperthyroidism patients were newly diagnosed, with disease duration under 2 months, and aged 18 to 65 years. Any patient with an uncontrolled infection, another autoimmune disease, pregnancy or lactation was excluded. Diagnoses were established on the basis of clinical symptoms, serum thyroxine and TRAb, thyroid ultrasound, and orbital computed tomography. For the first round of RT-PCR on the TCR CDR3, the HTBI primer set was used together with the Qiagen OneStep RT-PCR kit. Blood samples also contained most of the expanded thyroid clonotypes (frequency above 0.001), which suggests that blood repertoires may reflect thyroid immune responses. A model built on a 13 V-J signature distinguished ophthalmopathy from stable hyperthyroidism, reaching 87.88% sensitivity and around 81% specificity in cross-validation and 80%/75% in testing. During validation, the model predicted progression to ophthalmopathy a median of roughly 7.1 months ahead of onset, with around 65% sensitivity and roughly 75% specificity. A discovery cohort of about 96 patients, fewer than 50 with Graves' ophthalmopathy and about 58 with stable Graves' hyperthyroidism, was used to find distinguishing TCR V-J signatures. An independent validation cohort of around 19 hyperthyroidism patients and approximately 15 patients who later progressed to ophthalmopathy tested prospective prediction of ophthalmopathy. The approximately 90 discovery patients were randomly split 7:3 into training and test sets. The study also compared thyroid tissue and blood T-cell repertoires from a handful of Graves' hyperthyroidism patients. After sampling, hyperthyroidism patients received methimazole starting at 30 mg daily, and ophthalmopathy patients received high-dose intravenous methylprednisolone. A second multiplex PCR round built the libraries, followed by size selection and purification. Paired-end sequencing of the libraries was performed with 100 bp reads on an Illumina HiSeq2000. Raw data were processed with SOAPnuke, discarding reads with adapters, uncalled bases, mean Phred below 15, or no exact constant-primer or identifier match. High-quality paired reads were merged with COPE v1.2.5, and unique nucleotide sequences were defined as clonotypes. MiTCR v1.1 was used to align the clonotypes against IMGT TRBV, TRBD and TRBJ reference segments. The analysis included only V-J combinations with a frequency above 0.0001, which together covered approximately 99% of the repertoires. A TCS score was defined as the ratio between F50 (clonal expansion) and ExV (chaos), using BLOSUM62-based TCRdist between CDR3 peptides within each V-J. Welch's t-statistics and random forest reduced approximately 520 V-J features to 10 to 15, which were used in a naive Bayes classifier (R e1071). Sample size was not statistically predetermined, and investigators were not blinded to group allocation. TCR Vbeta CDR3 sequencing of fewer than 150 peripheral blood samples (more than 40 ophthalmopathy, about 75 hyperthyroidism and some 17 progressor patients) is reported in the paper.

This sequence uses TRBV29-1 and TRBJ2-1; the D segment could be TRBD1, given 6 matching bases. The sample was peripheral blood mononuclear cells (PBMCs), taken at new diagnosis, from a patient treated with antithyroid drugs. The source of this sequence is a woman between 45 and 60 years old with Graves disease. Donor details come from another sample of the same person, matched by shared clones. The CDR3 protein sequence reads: CSVEELQGYNEQFF. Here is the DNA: TGCAGCGTTGAAGAGCTACAGGGATACAATGAGCAGTTCTTC.